This TCR beta chain was obtained from a study of a mutant IDH1 vaccine in newly diagnosed glioma. The ends lost 3 bases at V and 3 bases at J; junction bases unmatched: 7. This CDR3 comprises 15 residues. The germline gives CDR1 SGHNT, CDR2 YYREEE (reference sequence). Indicated time point: week 35, safety follow-up. Alongside topical imiquimod, each dose of vaccine comprised 300 ug of mutant IDH1 20-mer peptide. On this clone: Its antigen is undetermined.

TCRdb's copy holds only in-frame clones and misses some; the assay was immunoSEQ multiplex PCR. The table shows around 40,000 clones, with 75% to 90% occurring only once. This sequence was found in a man aged 35 to 55 with glioma. The chain has TRBV5-4 and TRBJ2-3; TRBD1 matches at 7 bases. This specimen consisted of PBMCs, obtained from a glioma patient whose treatment included an IDH1 peptide vaccine. The CDR3 DNA sequence: TGTGCCAGCAGCTCAAGACAGGGTCAGACAGATACGCAGTATTTT. Protein product: CASSSRQGQTDTQYF.